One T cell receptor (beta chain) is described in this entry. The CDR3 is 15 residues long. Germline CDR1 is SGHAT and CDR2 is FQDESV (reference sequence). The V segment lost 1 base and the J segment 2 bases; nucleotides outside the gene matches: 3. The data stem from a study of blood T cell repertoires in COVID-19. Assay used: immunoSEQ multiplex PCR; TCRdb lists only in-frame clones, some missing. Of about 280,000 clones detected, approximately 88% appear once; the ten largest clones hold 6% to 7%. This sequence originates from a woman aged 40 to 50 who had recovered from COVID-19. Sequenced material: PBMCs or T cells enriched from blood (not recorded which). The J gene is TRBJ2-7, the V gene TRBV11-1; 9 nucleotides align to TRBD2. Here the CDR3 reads CASSLVAGGPYEQYF. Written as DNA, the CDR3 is TGTGCCAGCAGCTTAGTGGCGGGAGGGCCCTACGAGCAGTACTTC.